A selection of T cell receptor beta chains follows, all from one sample in a study of human T cells and chemical hapten exposure. MiXCR was run by TCRdb on the RACE reads, yielding one entry per CDR3 protein. The table includes just under 60,000 distinct CDR3 sequences, approximately 13% detected once. Specimen: whole blood, collected in connection with sensitization to the hapten diphenylcyclopropenone (DPC). The source is a man aged 25 to 45 with alopecia areata. Some clones in this sample may be carry-over from other donors' samples. The CDR3 runs from the conserved cysteine through the conserved F or W. The D gene is left open where the match is weak. Some rows mark clone size as missing; the rest say once, few, many or name a class of expanded clone.

j_call	v_call	clone_size	d_call	cdr3_nt	cdr3_aa
TRBJ2-1	TRBV6-2/TRBV6-3	-	-	TGTGCCAGCAGCGAAACAGAGTCCTACAATGAGCAGTTCTTC	CASSETESYNEQFF
TRBJ2-2	TRBV24-1	many	-	TGTGCCACCAGTGATTATCCTACAGGGGACTACACCGGGGAGCTGTTTTTT	CATSDYPTGDYTGELFF
TRBJ2-7	TRBV12-3/TRBV12-4	few	-	TGTGCCAGCAGTTCCCGACGCCTTGGACAGTCCCCCGAGCAGTACTTC	CASSSRRLGQSPEQYF
TRBJ2-2	TRBV3-1	-	-	TGTGCCAGCAGCCAACCCGGACAGACCGGGGAGCTGTTTTTT	CASSQPGQTGELFF
TRBJ2-1	TRBV7-6	-	-	TGTGCCAGCAGCTTAATGACGGGGGATTACAATGAGCAGTTCTTC	CASSLMTGDYNEQFF
TRBJ2-2	TRBV18	-	-	TGTGCCAGCTCACCACGAAAGGGAGCGAACACCGGGGAGCTGTTTTTT	CASSPRKGANTGELFF
TRBJ1-2	TRBV6-5	many	-	TGTGCCAGCTCGTGGGCGGGGACCCGGTATGGCTACACCTTC	CASSWAGTRYGYTF
TRBJ2-2	TRBV11-3	few	-	TGTGCCAGCAGCTCAGACTACACCGGGGAGCTGTTTTTT	CASSSDYTGELFF
TRBJ2-7	TRBV6-1	many	TRBD2	TGTGCCAGCAGTTCCGCGGGACTAAGGGCCCCCGAGCAGTACTTC	CASSSAGLRAPEQYF
TRBJ1-1	TRBV7-9	-	-	TGTGCCAGCAGCTCCGGGGGTGGCACTGAAGCTTTCTTT	CASSSGGGTEAFF
TRBJ2-1	TRBV2	few	-	TGTGCCAGCCTATACAATGAGCAGTTCTTC	CASLYNEQFF
TRBJ2-3	TRBV7-2	few	TRBD2	TGTGCCAGCAGCTTCCAAATAGCGGGGGGGTCATTGAGCGCAGATACGCAGTATTTT	CASSFQIAGGSLSADTQYF
TRBJ2-5	TRBV7-2	few	-	TGTGCCAGCAGCTTAGCGCGGCAAGAGACCCAGTACTTC	CASSLARQETQYF
TRBJ2-3	TRBV7-2	many	-	TGTGCCAGCAGCCTCCGGGCCCCGAGGGATACGCAGTATTTT	CASSLRAPRDTQYF
TRBJ2-7	TRBV29-1	-	TRBD1	TGCAGCGTTGAGACGGGACAGGGGAGGGCCTACGAGCAGTACTTC	CSVETGQGRAYEQYF
TRBJ2-6	TRBV4-2	many	TRBD2	TGTGCCAGCAGCCCCCAGGTAGCGGGGGGGCAGGGGGCCAACGTCCTGACTTTC	CASSPQVAGGQGANVLTF
TRBJ2-7	TRBV11-1	-	-	TGTGCCAGCAGCTTAGTTCGGGAGAACTACGAGCAGTACTTC	CASSLVRENYEQYF
TRBJ2-7	TRBV28	many	TRBD2	TGTGCCAGCAGTCCGGGACTAGCGGGGGCCTACGAGCAGTACTTC	CASSPGLAGAYEQYF
TRBJ1-3	TRBV29-1	-	-	TGCAGCGTTGCGACGGATGGAAACACCATATATTTT	CSVATDGNTIYF
TRBJ1-1	TRBV25-1	few	TRBD1	TGTGCCAGCAGTGAACCGGGACAGGGGGTGGTTGAAGCTTTCTTT	CASSEPGQGVVEAFF